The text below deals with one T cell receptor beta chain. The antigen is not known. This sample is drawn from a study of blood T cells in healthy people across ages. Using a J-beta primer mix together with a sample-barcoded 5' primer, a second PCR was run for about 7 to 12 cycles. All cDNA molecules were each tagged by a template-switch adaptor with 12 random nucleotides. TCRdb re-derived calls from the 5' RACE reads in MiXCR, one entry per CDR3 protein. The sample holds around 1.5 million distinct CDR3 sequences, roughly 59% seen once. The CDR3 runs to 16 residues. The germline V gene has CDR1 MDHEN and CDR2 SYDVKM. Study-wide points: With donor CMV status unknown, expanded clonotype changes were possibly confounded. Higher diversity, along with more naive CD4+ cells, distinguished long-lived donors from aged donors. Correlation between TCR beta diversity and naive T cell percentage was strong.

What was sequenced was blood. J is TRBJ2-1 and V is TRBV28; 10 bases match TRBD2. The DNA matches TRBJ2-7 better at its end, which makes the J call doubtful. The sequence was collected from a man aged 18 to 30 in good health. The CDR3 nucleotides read TGTGCCAGCAGCCTTCTAGCGGGAGTTGGTTACAATGAGCAGTACTTC. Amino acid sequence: CASSLLAGVGYNEQYF.